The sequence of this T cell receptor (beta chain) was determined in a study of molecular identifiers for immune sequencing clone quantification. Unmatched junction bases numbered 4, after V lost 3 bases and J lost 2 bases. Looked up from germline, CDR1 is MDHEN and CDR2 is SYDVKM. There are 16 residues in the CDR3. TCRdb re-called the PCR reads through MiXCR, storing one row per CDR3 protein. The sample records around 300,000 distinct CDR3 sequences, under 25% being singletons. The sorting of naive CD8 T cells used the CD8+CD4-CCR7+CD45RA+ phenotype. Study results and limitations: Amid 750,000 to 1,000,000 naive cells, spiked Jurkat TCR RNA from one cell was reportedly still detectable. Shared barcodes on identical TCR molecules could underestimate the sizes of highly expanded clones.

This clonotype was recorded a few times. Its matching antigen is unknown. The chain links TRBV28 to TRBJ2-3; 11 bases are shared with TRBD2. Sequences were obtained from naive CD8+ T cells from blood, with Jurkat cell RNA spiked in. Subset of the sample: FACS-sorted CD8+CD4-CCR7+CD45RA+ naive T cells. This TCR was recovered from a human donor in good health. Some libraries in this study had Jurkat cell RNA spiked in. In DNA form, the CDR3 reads TGTGCCAGCAGTTTCCGACTAGCGGGGATCACAGATACGCAGTATTTT. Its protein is CASSFRLAGITDTQYF.